The source of this TCR beta chain is a study of glioma-infiltrating T cells. Points from the study as a whole: Non-neoplastic patients had below-expected tissue-blood divergence, while all gliomas exceeded expectation. Very few CDR3 sequences were shared between tissue and blood.

CDR1 SGHTA and CDR2 FQGNSA come from the germline V gene. The length of the CDR3 is 15 residues. V was pared by 8 bases and J by 1 base, with 17 bases between. For this clonotype: The antigen is not known.

Amplification of TCR alpha and beta CDR3 regions from RNA used iRepertoire nested multiplex PCR. Input was roughly 100-450 ng of tissue mRNA or PBMC total RNA. TCRdb independently ran MiXCR on the multiplex PCR reads; one entry per CDR3 protein. The data contain around 120,000 distinct CDR3 sequences, more than 20% of them singletons. This sequence originates from a human donor with low-grade glioma or glioblastoma, undergoing nonglioma brain surgery, or in good health (not recorded which). The rearrangement uses TRBV7-2 and TRBJ2-5; D perhaps matches TRBD2 (5 bases). Sequencing was carried out using glioma tissue, nonneoplastic brain tissue, or PBMCs (not recorded which). The DNA for the CDR3 is TGTGCCAGCTCCCTCTTGGGTGCGGGCCAAGAGACCCAGTACTTC. Protein: CASSLLGAGQETQYF.